This T cell receptor beta chain was retrieved from a study of cytomegalovirus exposure and HLA in healthy donors. Study-level information: The same platform used for the 650 to 850 first-cohort repertoires was also used for the 95 to 150 validation repertoires, as a later analysis reported. Broader study findings: TCR clusters originating in the first cohort tended to co-occur in the approximately 120 validation repertoires, according to a later analysis. The study flagged 150 to 200 TCR beta chains as cytomegalovirus-associated.

This CDR3 has 15 residues. V dropped 1 base and J dropped 5 bases, with 14 bases sitting between them. Germline CDR1 is SGHAT and CDR2 is FQNNGV. The donors were part of the validation cohort, which consisted of about 120 subjects and was separate from the first cohort of several hundred subjects. Sequencing was performed with immunoSEQ multiplex PCR; in TCRdb, only in-frame clones are kept and a portion is missing. The table shows about 180,000 clones, with 87% occurring only once. In the case of this clone: Its cognate antigen is unknown.

V is TRBV11-2 and J is TRBJ2-5, with D possibly matching TRBD1 (5 bases). This sequence was found in a woman aged 25 to 39 in good health and CMV-seronegative. The specimen sequenced was PBMCs. The CDR3 nucleotides are TGTGCCAGCAGCTTAGGCGGCCTTAAGGGGGAGACCCAGTACTTC. Its protein is CASSLGGLKGETQYF.